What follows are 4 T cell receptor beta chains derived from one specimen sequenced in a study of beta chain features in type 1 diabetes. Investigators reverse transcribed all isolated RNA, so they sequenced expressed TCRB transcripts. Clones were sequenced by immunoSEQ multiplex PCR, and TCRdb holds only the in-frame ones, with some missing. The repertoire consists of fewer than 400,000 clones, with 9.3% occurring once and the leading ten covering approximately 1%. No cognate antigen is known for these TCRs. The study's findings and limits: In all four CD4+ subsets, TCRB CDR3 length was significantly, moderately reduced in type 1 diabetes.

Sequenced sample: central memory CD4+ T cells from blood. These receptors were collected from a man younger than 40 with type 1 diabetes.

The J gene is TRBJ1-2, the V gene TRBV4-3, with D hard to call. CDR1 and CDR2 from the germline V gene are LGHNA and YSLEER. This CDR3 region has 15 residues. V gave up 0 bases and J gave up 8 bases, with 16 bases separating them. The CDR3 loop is CASSQDPLPVGGYTF. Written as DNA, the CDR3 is TGCGCCAGCAGCCAAGATCCCCTGCCTGTGGGCGGCTACACCTTC.

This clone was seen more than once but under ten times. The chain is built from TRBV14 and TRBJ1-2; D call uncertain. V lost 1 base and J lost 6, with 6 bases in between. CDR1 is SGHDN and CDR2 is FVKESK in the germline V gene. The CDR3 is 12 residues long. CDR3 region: CASSQVHHGYTF. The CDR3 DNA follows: TGTGCCAGCAGCCAAGTCCACCATGGCTACACCTTC.

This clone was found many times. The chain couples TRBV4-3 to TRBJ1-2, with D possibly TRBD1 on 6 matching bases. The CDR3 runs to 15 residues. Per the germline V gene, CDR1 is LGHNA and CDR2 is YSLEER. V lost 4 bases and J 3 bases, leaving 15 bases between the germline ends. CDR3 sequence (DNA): TGCGCCAGCAGCCCCCGGACAGCCGGGGACTATGGCTACACCTTC. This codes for CASSPRTAGDYGYTF.

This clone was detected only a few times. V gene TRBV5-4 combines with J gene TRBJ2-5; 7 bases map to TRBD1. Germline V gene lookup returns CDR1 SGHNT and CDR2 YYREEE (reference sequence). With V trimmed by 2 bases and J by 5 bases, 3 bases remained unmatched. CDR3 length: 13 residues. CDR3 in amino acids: CASSFGQEETQYF. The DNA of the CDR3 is TGTGCCAGCAGCTTCGGACAGGAGGAGACCCAGTACTTC.